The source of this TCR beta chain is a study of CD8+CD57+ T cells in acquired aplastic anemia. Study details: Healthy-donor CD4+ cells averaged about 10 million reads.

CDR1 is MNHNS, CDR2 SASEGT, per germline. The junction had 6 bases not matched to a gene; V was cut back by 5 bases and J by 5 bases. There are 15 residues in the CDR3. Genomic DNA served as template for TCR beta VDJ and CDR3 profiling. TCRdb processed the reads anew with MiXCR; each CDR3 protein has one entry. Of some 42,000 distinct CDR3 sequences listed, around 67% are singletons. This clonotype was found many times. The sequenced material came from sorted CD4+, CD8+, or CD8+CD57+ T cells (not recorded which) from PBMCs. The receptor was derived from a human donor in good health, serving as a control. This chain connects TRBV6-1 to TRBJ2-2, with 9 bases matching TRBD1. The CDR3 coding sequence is TGTGCCAGCAGTCTACAGGGGGCTCGGACCGGGGAGCTGTTTTTT. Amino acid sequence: CASSLQGARTGELFF.